These 4 T cell receptor beta chains were sequenced from one sample in a study of blood T cell repertoires in COVID-19 (TCRdb year 2020). Library construction relied on the immunoSEQ multiplex PCR assay. The table comes from immuneACCESS by way of TCRdb, which keeps in-frame sequences with V and J called. Part of the clones is missing from these tables; in studies checked, under half for an unresolved V gene and the rest for unknown reasons. The sample includes 350,000 or so clones, with about nine tenths observed a single time. Approximately 0.93% of the sample is held by the ten biggest clonotypes. The sample taken for sequencing was PBMCs or T cells enriched from blood (not recorded which). The source of these receptors is a woman aged 25 to 39 who had been exposed to COVID-19.

The chain has TRBV14 and TRBJ2-7; TRBD2 is a possible D gene (5 bases). Germline assignment: CDR1 SGHDN and CDR2 FVKESK. There are 14 residues in the CDR3. Trimming removed 1 base from V and 9 bases from J, with 16 bases in between. The CDR3 bases are TGTGCCAGCAGCCAAGGACTACCGCGTTGGGGGCAGTACTTC. It yields the protein CASSQGLPRWGQYF.

This chain connects TRBV24-1 to TRBJ2-1, with 7 bases matching TRBD2. The CDR3 runs to 18 residues. Germline V CDR1 and CDR2: KGHDR, SFDVKD. V lost 0 bases, J lost 1 base, and 8 bases stayed unmatched. The CDR3 sequence: CATSDLTTGGLSYNEQFF. CDR3 nucleotide sequence: TGTGCCACCAGTGATTTGACGACGGGAGGCCTATCCTACAATGAGCAGTTCTTC.

The V and J genes are TRBV30 and TRBJ2-5; 12 bases are a match to TRBD2. V lost 4 bases and J lost 5; bases outside the gene matches: 5. Germline lookup yields CDR1 GTSNPN and CDR2 SVGIG (reference sequence). The CDR3 loop spans 14 amino acids. DNA of the CDR3: TGTGCCTGGACTAGCGGGAGGGCGGTCGAGACCCAGTACTTC. Translated, it gives CAWTSGRAVETQYF.

This chain links TRBV7-2 with TRBJ2-7; TRBD2 matches 9 bases. The germline V gene encodes CDR1 SGHTA and CDR2 FQGNSA. The CDR3 runs to 15 residues. The ends lost 5 bases at V and 7 bases at J; junction bases unmatched: 12. The CDR3 spells CASSPQTSGLGEQYF. The CDR3 nucleotides are TGTGCCAGCAGCCCGCAGACTAGCGGCTTGGGGGAGCAGTACTTC.